Described below is a single T cell receptor beta chain sequence and its context. Original methodology: Estimates of nucleated cell counts were drawn from the amplification of reference gene primers. Generated by immunoSEQ multiplex PCR, the TCRdb table keeps only in-frame clones and is missing some. D and trimming come from the DNA, and the V and J calls and clone size come from that table. The table shows 12,000 to 15,000 clones, with approximately 87% occurring only once. This sample was taken from a study of blood T cell repertoires in COVID-19. Looking at the study overall: Italy, Spain and the United States were the sources of the convalescent and acute COVID-19 samples. T cells, B-cell-depleted T cells, or PBMCs provided the cDNA or gDNA that served as material.

The receptor's source is a human donor in a cohort sampled during active COVID-19. The sequenced sample consisted of peripheral blood.

CDR3 coding DNA: TGTGCCATCAAGGGGCGGGAGGGGACTGAAGCTTTCTTT. Its protein product is CAIKGREGTEAFF. This chain connects TRBV10-3 to TRBJ1-1; D is possibly TRBD1 (5 bases). The V end lost 7 bases, the J end lost 5 bases, and 14 bases lay between the germline ends. This CDR3 contains 13 residues. Looked up from germline, CDR1 is ENHRY and CDR2 is SYGVKD.